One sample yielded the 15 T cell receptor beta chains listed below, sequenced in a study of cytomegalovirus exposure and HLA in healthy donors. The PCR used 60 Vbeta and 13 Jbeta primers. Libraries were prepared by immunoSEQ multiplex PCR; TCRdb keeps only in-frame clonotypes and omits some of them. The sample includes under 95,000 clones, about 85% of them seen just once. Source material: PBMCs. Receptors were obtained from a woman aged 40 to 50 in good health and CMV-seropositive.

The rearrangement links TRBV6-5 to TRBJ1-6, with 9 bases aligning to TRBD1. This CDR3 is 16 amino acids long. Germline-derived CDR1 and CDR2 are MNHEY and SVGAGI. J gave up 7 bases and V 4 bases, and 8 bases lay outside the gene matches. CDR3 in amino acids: CASSSYRDRANSPLHF. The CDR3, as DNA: TGTGCCAGCAGTTCCTACCGGGACAGGGCAAATTCACCCCTCCACTTT.

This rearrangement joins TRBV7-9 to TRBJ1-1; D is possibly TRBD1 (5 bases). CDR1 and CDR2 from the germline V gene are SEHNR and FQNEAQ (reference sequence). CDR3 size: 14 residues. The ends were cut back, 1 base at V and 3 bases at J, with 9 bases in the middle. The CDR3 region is CASSLGRGHTEAFF. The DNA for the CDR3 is TGTGCCAGCAGCTTAGGGAGGGGCCACACTGAAGCTTTCTTT. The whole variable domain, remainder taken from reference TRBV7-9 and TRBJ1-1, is DTGVSQNPRHKITKRGQNVTFRCDPISEHNRLYWYRQTLGQGPEFLTYFQNEAQLEKSRLLSDRFSAERPKGSFSTLEIQRTEQGDSAMYLCASSLGRGHTEAFFGQGTRLTVV.

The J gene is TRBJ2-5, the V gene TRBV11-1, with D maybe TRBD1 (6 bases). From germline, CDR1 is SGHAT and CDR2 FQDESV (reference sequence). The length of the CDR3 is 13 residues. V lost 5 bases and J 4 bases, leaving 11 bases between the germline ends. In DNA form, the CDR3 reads TGTGCCAGCAGCGGCTCAGGGGTAGAGACCCAGTACTTC. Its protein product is CASSGSGVETQYF.

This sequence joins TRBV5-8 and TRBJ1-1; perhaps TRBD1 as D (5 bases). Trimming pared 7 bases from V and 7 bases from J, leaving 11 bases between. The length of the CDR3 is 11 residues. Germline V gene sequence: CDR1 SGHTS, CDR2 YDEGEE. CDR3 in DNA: TGTGCCAGCCCCTGGGGGGTTGAAGCTTTCTTT. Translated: CASPWGVEAFF.

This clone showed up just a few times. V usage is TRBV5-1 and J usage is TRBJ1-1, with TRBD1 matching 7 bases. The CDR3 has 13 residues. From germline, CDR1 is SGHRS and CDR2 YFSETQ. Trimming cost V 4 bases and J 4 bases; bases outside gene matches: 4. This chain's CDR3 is CASSQGVGTEAFF. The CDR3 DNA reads TGCGCCAGCAGCCAGGGGGTTGGCACTGAAGCTTTCTTT.

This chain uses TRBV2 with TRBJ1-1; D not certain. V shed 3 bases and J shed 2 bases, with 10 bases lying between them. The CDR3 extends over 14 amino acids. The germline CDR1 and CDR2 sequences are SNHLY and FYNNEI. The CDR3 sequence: CASSESRINTEAFF. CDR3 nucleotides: TGTGCCAGCAGTGAGAGCAGGATAAACACTGAAGCTTTCTTT.

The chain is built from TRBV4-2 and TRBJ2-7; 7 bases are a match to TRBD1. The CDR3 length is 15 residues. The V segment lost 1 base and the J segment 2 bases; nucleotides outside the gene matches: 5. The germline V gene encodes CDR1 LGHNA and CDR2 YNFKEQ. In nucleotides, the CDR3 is TGTGCCAGCAGCCAAGTTGGGACAGCTACCTACGAGCAGTACTTC. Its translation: CASSQVGTATYEQYF.

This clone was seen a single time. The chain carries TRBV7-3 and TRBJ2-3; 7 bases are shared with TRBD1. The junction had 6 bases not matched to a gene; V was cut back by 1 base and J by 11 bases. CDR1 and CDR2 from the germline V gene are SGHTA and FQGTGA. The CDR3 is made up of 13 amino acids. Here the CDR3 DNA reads TGTGCCAGCAGCTTAAGTGCCCGGGACAGGCAGTATTTT. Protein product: CASSLSARDRQYF.

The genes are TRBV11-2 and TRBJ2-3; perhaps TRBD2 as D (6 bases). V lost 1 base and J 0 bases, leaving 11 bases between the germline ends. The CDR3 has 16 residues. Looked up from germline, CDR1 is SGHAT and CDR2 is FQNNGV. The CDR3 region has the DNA TGTGCCAGCAGCTTAGGGGGAGGCCCTAGCACAGATACGCAGTATTTT. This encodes CASSLGGGPSTDTQYF.

The CDR3 is CASSFGPPSYEQYF. The CDR3 DNA reads as TGTGCCAGCAGTTTCGGTCCCCCCTCCTACGAGCAGTACTTC. V usage is TRBV27 and J usage is TRBJ2-5; D is uncertain. The DNA matches TRBJ2-7 better at its end, which makes the J call doubtful. Germline CDR1 and CDR2: MNHEY and SMNVEV (reference sequence). The CDR3 sequence is 14 residues long.

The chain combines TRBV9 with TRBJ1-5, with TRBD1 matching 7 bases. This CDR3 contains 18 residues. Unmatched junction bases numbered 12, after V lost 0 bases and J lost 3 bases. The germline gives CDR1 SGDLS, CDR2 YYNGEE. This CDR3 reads CASSVAYEQGWNNQPQHF. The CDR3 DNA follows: TGTGCCAGCAGCGTAGCTTATGAACAGGGGTGGAACAATCAGCCCCAGCATTTT.

DNA of the CDR3: TGCGCCAGCAGCTTACAAAACGGGGGTGACGGCTACACCTTC. This translates into CASSLQNGGDGYTF. The chain carries TRBV5-1 and TRBJ1-2, with a weak D call TRBD1 (5 bases). Per germline, CDR1 SGHRS and CDR2 YFSETQ. This CDR3 has 14 amino acids. V was shortened by 2 bases and J by 8 bases, with 16 bases between the two germline ends.

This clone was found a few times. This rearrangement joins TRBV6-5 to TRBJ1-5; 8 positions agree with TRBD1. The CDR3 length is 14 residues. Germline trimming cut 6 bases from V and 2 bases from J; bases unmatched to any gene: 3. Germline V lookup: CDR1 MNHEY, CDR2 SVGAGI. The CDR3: CASSPTGGNQPQHF. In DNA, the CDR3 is TGTGCCAGCAGCCCGACAGGGGGCAATCAGCCCCAGCATTTT.

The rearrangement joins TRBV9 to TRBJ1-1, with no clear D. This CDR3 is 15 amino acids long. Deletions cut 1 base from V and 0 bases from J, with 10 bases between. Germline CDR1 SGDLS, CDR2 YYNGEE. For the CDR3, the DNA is TGTGCCAGCAGCGTATCGGGTGCTGTGAACACTGAAGCTTTCTTT. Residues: CASSVSGAVNTEAFF.

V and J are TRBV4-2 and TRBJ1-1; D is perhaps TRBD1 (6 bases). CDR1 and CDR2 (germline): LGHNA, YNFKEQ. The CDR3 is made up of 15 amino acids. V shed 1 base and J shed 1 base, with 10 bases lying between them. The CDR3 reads CASSQAEGQNTEAFF. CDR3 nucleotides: TGTGCCAGCAGCCAAGCCGAGGGACAGAACACTGAAGCTTTCTTT.